Sequencing of this TCR beta chain was carried out in a study of shared clonotypes between healthy human individuals (dated by TCRdb to about 2020). With respect to the entire study: The cohort comprised a couple of women and a few men aged 18 to 49 years. Per donor, three plates each were used for CD4 naive and CD4 memory, two for CD8 naive, and one for CD8 memory. To estimate repertoire size and how much clonotypes are shared between individuals, the study performed deep sequencing of blood TCR repertoires from about five healthy adults. Libraries were prepared and TCR repertoires were sequenced by different laboratories using diverse techniques, in order to increase sequencing depth and limit assay-specific biases. Leukapheresis yielded between about 0.9 and 9.5 billion PBMCs per donor.

This clone is a singleton in its sample. The clone's antigen remains unknown. Per-nucleotide qualities are absent, and no much larger clonotype sits a single base away. Using the deep immunoSEQ assay, TCR CDR3 regions were amplified from genomic DNA by multiplex PCR. Extracted genomic DNA from each cell subset was distributed evenly across all wells of several immunoSEQ 96-well plates, and each plate was treated as a replicate. For sorted subsets, 200 ng of genomic DNA, equivalent to about 30,000 T cell genomes, went into each replicate PCR. The purified libraries were quantified using a Qubit 3.0 fluorometer, sized with a Bioanalyzer 2100, and then quantified again using the KAPA Library Quantification kit. Every immunoSEQ 96-well plate was sequenced on a separate single-read 150-cycle Illumina NextSeq 550 flow cell. On the study's bioinformatics: Because the immunoSEQ output held only junctional sequences and lacked quality scores, the filtering could not match the filtering applied to full-length reads. To assign V/J genes and CDR3, sequences were annotated using PyIR, a Python wrapper for IgBLAST v1.9, with IMGT germline references. Reads with weak V/J assignments (E-value above 1e-6), missing CDR3, stop codons, out-of-frame junctions, or ambiguous translated residues were removed. A V3J clonotype was defined by an identical inferred V gene, J gene, and CDR3 amino acid sequence. To compute the percentage overlap between repertoires, the number of shared unique clonotypes was divided by the size of the smaller repertoire. Three approaches were used to assess repertoire richness: RTK rarefaction, the Chao1 estimator, and Recon v2.1 estimates of unobserved clonotypes. For all TCRbeta clonotypes obtained by the gDNA method from a handful of donors, generation probabilities were computed with OLGA. This is the immuneACCESS table as TCRdb keeps it, with only in-frame sequences that have V and J called. A part of the clones is gone; compared with another copy, unresolved V genes explain less than half, and the rest is unexplained. D and trimming come from the DNA, and the V and J calls and clone size come from that table. This sample has about 2.1 million clones in its table, and 93% of those were observed once. Clones ranked in the top ten supply roughly 1.7% of the sample.

What the study reported, not specific to this receptor: Only blood was sampled, and tissue TCR repertoires likely differ from those in blood. Based on pairwise subsampling, the degree of clonotype sharing among donors was expected to be affected by sequencing depth. Incomplete sequencing was indicated by rarefaction of sorted-subset datasets, despite the large sequencing depth. Compared with non-shared clonotypes, the clonotypes found in all four sorted-subset donors had higher generation probabilities. Estimated clonotype richness was generally larger for naive than for memory subsets. Across a handful of donors, around 5.4% of naive CD4, around 3.3% of naive CD8, about 2.3% of memory CD4, and over 0.35% of memory CD8 clonotypes were shared. The genetic and exposure-history diversity represented was limited by the small number of donors.

For the CD8 naive samples, CD45RO-negative cells were positively selected for CCR7, yielding a CD45RA+CCR7+ population from which TemRA cells were excluded. The donors were healthy, HIV-negative adults with no recently reported acute infections or vaccinations. All donors were Caucasian adults living in Nashville, Tennessee, USA. Blood was collected by leukapheresis, and PBMCs were isolated by Ficoll-Histopaque density gradient centrifugation and then cryopreserved in liquid nitrogen vapor phase. Analytical flow cytometry was used to check the purity and quantity of every magnetically sorted T cell population. Each sorted fraction had its genomic DNA isolated and then quantified by UV absorbance on a Nanodrop 2000c. Input material: naive CD8+ T cells from PBMCs. Read against the paper, the sample's cell subset or site label means: CD45RA+CCR7+. This receptor was obtained from a man aged 18 to 29 in good health. Some clones in this sample may be carry-over from other donors' samples.

The CDR3 corresponds to CSVVGSPNEQFF. The sequence in DNA is TGCAGCGTTGTGGGCAGCCCCAATGAGCAGTTCTTC. Here the chain combines TRBV29-1 and TRBJ2-1; the D gene cannot be named for sure. The junction shows trimming of 4 bases on V and 6 bases on J, plus 10 bases between the germline ends. The CDR3 starts with the cysteine, ends with the phenylalanine, and has 12 residues. The retained sequence is limited to the CDR3, 36 bases, with the frame set at the first base. CDR1 and CDR2, looked up from the germline V gene, are SQVTM and ANQGSEA.